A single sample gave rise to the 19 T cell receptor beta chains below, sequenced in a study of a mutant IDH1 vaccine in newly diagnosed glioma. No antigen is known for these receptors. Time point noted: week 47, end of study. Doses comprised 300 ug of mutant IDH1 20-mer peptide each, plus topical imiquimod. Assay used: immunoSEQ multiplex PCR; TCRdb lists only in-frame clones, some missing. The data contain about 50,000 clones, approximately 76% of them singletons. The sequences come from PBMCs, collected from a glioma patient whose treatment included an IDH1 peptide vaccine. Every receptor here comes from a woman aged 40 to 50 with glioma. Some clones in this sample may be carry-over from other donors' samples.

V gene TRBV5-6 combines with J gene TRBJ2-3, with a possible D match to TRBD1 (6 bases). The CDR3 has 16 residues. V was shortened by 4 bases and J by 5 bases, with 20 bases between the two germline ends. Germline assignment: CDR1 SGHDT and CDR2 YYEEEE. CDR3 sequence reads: CASSRSDRSLGDTQYF. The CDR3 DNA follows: TGTGCCAGCAGCCGTTCCGACAGGTCCCTCGGAGATACGCAGTATTTT.

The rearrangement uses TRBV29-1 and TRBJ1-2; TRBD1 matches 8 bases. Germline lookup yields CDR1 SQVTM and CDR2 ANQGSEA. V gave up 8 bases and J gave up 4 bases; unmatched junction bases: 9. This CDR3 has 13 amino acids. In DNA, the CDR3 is TGCAGCCCACAGGACAGGGTAGGCTATGGCTACACCTTC. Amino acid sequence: CSPQDRVGYGYTF.

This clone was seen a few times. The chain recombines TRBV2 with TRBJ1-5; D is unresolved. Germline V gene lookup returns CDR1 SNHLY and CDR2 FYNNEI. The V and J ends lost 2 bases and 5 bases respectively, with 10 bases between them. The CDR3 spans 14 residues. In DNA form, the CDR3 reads TGTGCCAGCAGTGAACGGACGACGGATCAGCCCCAGCATTTT. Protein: CASSERTTDQPQHF.

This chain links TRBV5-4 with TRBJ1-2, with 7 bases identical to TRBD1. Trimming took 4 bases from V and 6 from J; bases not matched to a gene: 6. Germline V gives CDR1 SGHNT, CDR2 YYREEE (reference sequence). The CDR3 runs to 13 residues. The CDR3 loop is CASSQLGQDGYTF. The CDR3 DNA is TGTGCCAGCAGCCAGCTAGGACAGGATGGCTACACCTTC. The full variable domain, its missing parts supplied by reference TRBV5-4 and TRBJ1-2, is ETGVTQSPTHLIKTRGQQVTLRCSSQSGHNTVSWYQQALGQGPQFIFQYYREEENGRGNFPPRFSGLQFPNYSSELNVNALELDDSALYLCASSQLGQDGYTFGSGTRLTVV.

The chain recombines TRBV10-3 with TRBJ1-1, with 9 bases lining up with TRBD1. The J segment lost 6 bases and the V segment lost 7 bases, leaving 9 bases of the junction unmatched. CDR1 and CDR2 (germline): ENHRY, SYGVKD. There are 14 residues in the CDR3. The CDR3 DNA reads TGTGCCATCACCACCGGGACAGGGCCTCCTGAAGCTTTCTTT. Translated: CAITTGTGPPEAFF.

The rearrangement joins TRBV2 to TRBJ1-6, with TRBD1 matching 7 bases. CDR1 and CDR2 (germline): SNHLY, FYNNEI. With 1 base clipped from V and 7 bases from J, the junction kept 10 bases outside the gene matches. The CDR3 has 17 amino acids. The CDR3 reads CASSEGATGWRNSPLHF. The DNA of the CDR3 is TGTGCCAGCAGTGAAGGGGCGACAGGGTGGCGGAATTCACCCCTCCACTTT. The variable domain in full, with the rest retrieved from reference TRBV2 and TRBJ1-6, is EPEVTQTPSHQVTQMGQEVILRCVPISNHLYFYWYRQILGQKVEFLVSFYNNEISEKSEIFDDQFSVERPDGSNFTLKIRSTKLEDSAMYFCASSEGATGWRNSPLHFGNGTRLTVT.

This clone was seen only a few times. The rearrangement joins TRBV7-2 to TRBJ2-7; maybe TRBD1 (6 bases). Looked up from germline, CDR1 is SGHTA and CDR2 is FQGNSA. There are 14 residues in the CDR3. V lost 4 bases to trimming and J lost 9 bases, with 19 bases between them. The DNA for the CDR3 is TGTGCCAGCAGCTATCTACAGGGCGGTGGCGGGCAGTACTTC. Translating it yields CASSYLQGGGGQYF.

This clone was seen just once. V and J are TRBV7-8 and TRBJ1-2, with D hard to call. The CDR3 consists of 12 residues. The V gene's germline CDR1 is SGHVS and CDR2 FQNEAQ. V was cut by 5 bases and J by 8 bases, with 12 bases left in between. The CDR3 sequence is CASSKDAQGYTF. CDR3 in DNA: TGTGCCAGCAGCAAGGACGCCCAGGGCTACACCTTC.

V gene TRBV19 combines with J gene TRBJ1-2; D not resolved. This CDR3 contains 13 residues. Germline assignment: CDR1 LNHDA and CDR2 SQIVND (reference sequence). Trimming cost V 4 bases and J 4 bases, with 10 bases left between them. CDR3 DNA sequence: TGTGCCAGTAGTACTTACCCCCGCTATGGCTACACCTTC. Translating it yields CASSTYPRYGYTF.

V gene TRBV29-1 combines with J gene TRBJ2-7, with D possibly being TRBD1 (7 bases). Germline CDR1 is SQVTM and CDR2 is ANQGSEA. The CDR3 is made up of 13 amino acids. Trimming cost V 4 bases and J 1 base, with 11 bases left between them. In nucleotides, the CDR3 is TGCAGCGTTGCGACAGGGAGGTCCTACGAGCAGTACTTC. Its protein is CSVATGRSYEQYF.

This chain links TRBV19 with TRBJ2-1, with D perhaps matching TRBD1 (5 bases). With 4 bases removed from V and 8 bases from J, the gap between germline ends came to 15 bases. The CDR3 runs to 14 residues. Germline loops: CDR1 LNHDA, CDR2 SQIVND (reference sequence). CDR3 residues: CASSREGVADEQFF. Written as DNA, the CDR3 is TGTGCCAGTAGTAGGGAAGGGGTAGCCGATGAGCAGTTCTTC. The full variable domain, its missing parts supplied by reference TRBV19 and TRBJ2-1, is DGGITQSPKYLFRKEGQNVTLSCEQNLNHDAMYWYRQDPGQGLRLIYYSQIVNDFQKGDIAEGYSVSREKKESFPLTVTSAQKNPTAFYLCASSREGVADEQFFGPGTRLTVL.

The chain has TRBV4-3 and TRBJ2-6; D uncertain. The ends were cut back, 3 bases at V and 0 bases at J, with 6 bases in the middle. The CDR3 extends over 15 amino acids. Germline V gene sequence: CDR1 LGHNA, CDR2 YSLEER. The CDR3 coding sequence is TGCGCCAGCAGCCAGGCCACCTCTGGGGCCAACGTCCTGACTTTC. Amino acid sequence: CASSQATSGANVLTF.

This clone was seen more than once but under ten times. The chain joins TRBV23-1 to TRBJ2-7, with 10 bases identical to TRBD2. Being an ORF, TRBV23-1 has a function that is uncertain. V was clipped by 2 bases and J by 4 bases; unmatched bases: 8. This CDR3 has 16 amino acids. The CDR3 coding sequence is TGCGCCAGCAGTCAACCGGAGACTAGCGGGCCATACGAGCAGTACTTC. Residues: CASSQPETSGPYEQYF.

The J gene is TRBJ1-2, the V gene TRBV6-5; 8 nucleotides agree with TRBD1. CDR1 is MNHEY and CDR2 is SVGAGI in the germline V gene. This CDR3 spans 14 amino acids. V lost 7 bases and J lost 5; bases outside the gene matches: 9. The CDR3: CASTRQGAPYGYTF. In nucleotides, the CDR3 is TGTGCCAGCACGAGGCAGGGGGCCCCTTATGGCTACACCTTC.

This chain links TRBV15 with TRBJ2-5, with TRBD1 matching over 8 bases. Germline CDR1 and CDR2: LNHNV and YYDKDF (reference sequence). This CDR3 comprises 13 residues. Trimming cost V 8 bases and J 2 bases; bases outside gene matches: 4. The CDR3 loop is CATERDRQETQYF. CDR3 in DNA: TGTGCCACCGAACGGGACAGGCAAGAGACCCAGTACTTC.

The DNA of the CDR3 is TGTGCCAGTAGTACCCCAGGAGGTGGGGAGACCCAGTACTTC. Protein sequence: CASSTPGGGETQYF. J is TRBJ2-5 and V is TRBV19, with D possibly being TRBD2 (5 bases). V gave up 4 bases and J gave up 5 bases, with 14 bases separating them. CDR3 size: 14 residues. Germline CDR1 LNHDA, CDR2 SQIVND (reference sequence).

DNA for the CDR3: TGTGCCAGCAGCTTAGCGGGGGGTCAGTATGGCTACACCTTC. Amino acids: CASSLAGGQYGYTF. The V call is TRBV7-6, the J call TRBJ1-2, with D possibly matching TRBD1 (5 bases). This CDR3 has 14 residues. Germline lookup yields CDR1 SGHVS and CDR2 FNYEAQ. V dropped 0 bases and J dropped 5 bases, with 10 bases sitting between them.

The CDR3 DNA follows: TGCGCCAGCAGTGTAGCGGGGGGTGGTAACGAGCAGTACTTC. Its translation: CASSVAGGGNEQYF. V usage is TRBV10-2 and J usage is TRBJ2-7, with 10 bases identical to TRBD2. CDR1 is WSHSY, CDR2 SAAADI, per germline. V trimming: 4 bases; J trimming: 5 bases; junction bases outside the gene matches: 5. The CDR3 consists of 14 residues.

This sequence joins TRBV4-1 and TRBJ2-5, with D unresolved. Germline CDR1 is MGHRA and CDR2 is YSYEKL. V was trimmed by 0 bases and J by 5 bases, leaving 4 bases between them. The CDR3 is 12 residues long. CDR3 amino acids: CASSQDFETQYF. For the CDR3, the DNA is TGCGCCAGCAGCCAAGATTTTGAGACCCAGTACTTC.